A selection of T cell receptor beta chains follows, all from one sample in a study of vaccination and CD4 T cells after COVID-19. These receptors have no known antigen. TCRdb re-called the PCR reads with MiXCR, one entry per CDR3 protein. The sample has 20,000 to 30,000 distinct CDR3 sequences, 45% to 50% seen once. Source material: CD4+ T cells from blood, cultured in vitro. The receptors stem from a human donor who had recovered from COVID-19. Each CDR3 is given with its conserved first and last residue. Each record gives: CDR3 length, J gene, clone size, V gene, D gene, CDR3 protein, CDR3 DNA. The D gene is left open where the match is weak. The size of a clone is reported for some rows only, either as once, few or many, or as a class for expanded clones.

18,TRBJ1-5,NA,TRBV19,TRBD1,CASRNLTRRTGWSWPQHF,TGTGCCAGCCGAAATTTAACGCGGAGGACAGGTTGGAGTTGGCCCCAGCATTTT
18,TRBJ2-6,NA,TRBV4-3,NA,CASSQDIPRFTGANVLTF,TGCGCCAGCAGCCAAGATATTCCGCGGTTTACCGGGGCCAACGTCCTGACTTTC
14,TRBJ2-4,NA,TRBV20-1,TRBD2,CSALAGAGKNIQYF,TGCAGTGCGCTAGCGGGAGCGGGCAAAAACATTCAGTACTTC
15,TRBJ2-7,NA,TRBV20-1,NA,CSAREGGGQTYEQYF,TGCAGTGCTAGAGAGGGGGGGGGACAGACCTACGAGCAGTACTTC
15,TRBJ2-3,NA,TRBV29-1,NA,CSVESHGQVTDTQYF,TGCAGCGTTGAAAGCCATGGGCAGGTCACAGATACGCAGTATTTT
14,TRBJ2-1,NA,TRBV7-2,TRBD1,CASSWTGGINEQFF,TGTGCCAGCAGCTGGACAGGGGGCATCAATGAGCAGTTCTTC
15,TRBJ1-4,NA,TRBV7-9,NA,CASSLGGRTNEKLFF,TGTGCCAGCAGCTTAGGTGGGAGGACTAATGAAAAACTGTTTTTT
15,TRBJ2-4,NA,TRBV15,TRBD1,CATSRDRDRENIQYF,TGTGCCACCAGCAGAGACCGGGACAGGGAAAACATTCAGTACTTC
16,TRBJ1-5,NA,TRBV19,TRBD1,CASSIRSGGSRQPQHF,TGTGCCAGTAGTATACGGTCAGGGGGGTCTCGTCAGCCCCAGCATTTT
15,TRBJ2-2,few,TRBV6-1,TRBD1,CASSTDRGRTGELFF,TGTGCCAGCAGTACCGACAGGGGCAGGACCGGGGAGCTGTTTTTT
12,TRBJ1-2,few,TRBV27,NA,CASSRGGGRNTF,TGTGCCAGCAGTAGAGGGGGGGGGCGTAACACCTTC
14,TRBJ2-3,NA,TRBV6-5,NA,CASSYSWGTDTQYF,TGTGCCAGCAGTTACTCGTGGGGTACAGATACGCAGTATTTT
16,TRBJ2-2,few,TRBV20-1,TRBD2,CSASAGLAGNTGELFF,TGCAGTGCTAGCGCCGGACTAGCGGGTAACACCGGGGAGCTGTTTTTT
14,TRBJ1-2,NA,TRBV5-1,NA,CASSLDRAGYGYTF,TGCGCCAGCAGCTTGGATCGGGCAGGTTATGGCTACACCTTC
18,TRBJ1-6,NA,TRBV19,NA,CASSLTSGGASYNSPLHF,TGTGCCAGTAGTCTCACAAGTGGGGGCGCCTCCTATAATTCACCCCTCCACTTT
15,TRBJ2-2,NA,TRBV11-2,NA,CASSRDRANTGELFF,TGTGCCAGCAGCAGGGACCGGGCGAACACCGGGGAGCTGTTTTTT
17,TRBJ2-3,NA,TRBV24-1,TRBD1,CATSDYQGAGRTDTQYF,TGTGCCACCAGTGATTACCAGGGGGCCGGCCGCACAGATACGCAGTATTTT
17,TRBJ1-5,few,TRBV6-2/TRBV6-3,TRBD1,CASTADRREYGNQPQHF,TGTGCCAGCACCGCGGACAGGAGAGAATATGGCAATCAGCCCCAGCATTTT
16,TRBJ1-6,NA,TRBV7-3,NA,CASSLGPGVVGSPLHF,TGTGCCAGCAGCTTAGGTCCAGGGGTAGTTGGATCACCCCTCCACTTT
14,TRBJ1-5,NA,TRBV19,NA,CASSIRTAGQPQHF,TGTGCCAGTAGTATTCGGACTGCGGGCCAGCCCCAGCATTTT
15,TRBJ2-1,NA,TRBV4-1,TRBD2,CASSQPGGAENEQFF,TGCGCCAGCAGCCAGCCCGGGGGGGCTGAGAATGAGCAGTTCTTC
12,TRBJ2-3,NA,TRBV20-1,TRBD2,CSARAGGDTQYF,TGCAGTGCTAGAGCGGGGGGAGATACGCAGTATTTT
15,TRBJ2-5,few,TRBV19,NA,CASSKGGKGQETQYF,TGTGCCAGTAGTAAGGGCGGGAAAGGACAAGAGACCCAGTACTTC
18,TRBJ2-1,few,TRBV7-2,TRBD2,CASSHRLAGGVSYNEQFF,TGTGCCAGCAGCCACCGACTAGCGGGAGGGGTATCCTACAATGAGCAGTTCTTC
17,TRBJ1-6,NA,TRBV6-1,TRBD1,CASIILPTGVANSPLHF,TGTGCCAGCATTATACTACCGACAGGGGTAGCCAATTCACCCCTCCACTTT
14,TRBJ1-5,few,TRBV7-9,NA,CASSSGQGFQPQHF,TGTGCCAGCAGCTCCGGCCAAGGATTTCAGCCCCAGCATTTT
14,TRBJ1-6,NA,TRBV7-2,TRBD1,CASSLNRGTSPLHF,TGTGCCAGCAGCTTAAACAGGGGCACTTCACCCCTCCACTTT
14,TRBJ2-5,NA,TRBV2,NA,CASSERTDQETQYF,TGTGCCAGCAGTGAAAGGACAGATCAAGAGACCCAGTACTTC
13,TRBJ1-1,once,TRBV29-1,NA,CSVEQGGYTEAFF,TGCAGCGTTGAACAGGGTGGATACACTGAAGCTTTCTTT
12,TRBJ2-5,NA,TRBV4-1,NA,CASSHLQETQYF,TGCGCCAGCAGCCACCTCCAAGAGACCCAGTACTTC
12,TRBJ1-5,few,TRBV19,NA,CASRFGVQPQHF,TGTGCCAGTAGGTTTGGGGTTCAGCCCCAGCATTTT
13,TRBJ1-2,few,TRBV28,TRBD1,CASRADRVYGYTF,TGTGCCAGCAGGGCGGACAGGGTCTATGGCTACACCTTC
14,TRBJ2-3,few,TRBV20-1,TRBD1,CSAADRGYTDTQYF,TGCAGTGCCGCCGACAGGGGATACACAGATACGCAGTATTTT
11,TRBJ2-3,NA,TRBV28,NA,CARGGEDTQYF,TGTGCCAGAGGGGGGGAAGATACGCAGTATTTT
13,TRBJ1-2,NA,TRBV28,NA,CASSPGSNYGYTF,TGTGCCAGCAGTCCGGGATCGAACTATGGCTACACCTTC
12,TRBJ2-3,NA,TRBV6-5,NA,CASSYGAGGQYF,TGTGCCAGCAGTTACGGGGCTGGTGGGCAGTATTTT
13,TRBJ1-6,NA,TRBV28,NA,CASSLGSNSPLHF,TGTGCCAGCAGTTTAGGCAGTAATTCACCCCTCCACTTT
16,TRBJ2-1,NA,TRBV10-1,NA,CASSEFDAAGSPPKFF,TGCGCCAGCAGTGAGTTCGACGCGGCCGGGAGTCCTCCAAAGTTCTTC
16,TRBJ2-5,NA,TRBV7-9,NA,CASSRRGGGSTETQYF,TGTGCCAGCAGCCGGAGGGGTGGAGGGTCTACAGAGACCCAGTACTTC
15,TRBJ2-3,NA,TRBV20-1,NA,CSPRPSAGMTDTQYF,TGCAGTCCCCGACCCTCTGCTGGGATGACAGATACGCAGTATTTT
15,TRBJ2-7,NA,TRBV5-1,NA,CASSPSIAHAYEQYF,TGCGCCAGCAGCCCCTCTATAGCTCATGCATACGAGCAGTACTTC
16,TRBJ2-7,NA,TRBV5-1,NA,CASSLARSQGAYEQYF,TGCGCCAGCAGCTTGGCCAGGTCACAGGGCGCATACGAGCAGTACTTC
14,TRBJ2-6,NA,TRBV20-1,NA,CSAGLASGANVLTF,TGCAGTGCGGGTCTAGCGAGTGGGGCCAACGTCCTGACTTTC
13,TRBJ2-7,NA,TRBV29-1,TRBD2,CSVNREDSYEQYF,TGCAGCGTTAATCGGGAGGACTCCTACGAGCAGTACTTC
15,TRBJ1-1,NA,TRBV18,NA,CASSPFSQENTEAFF,TGTGCCAGCTCACCATTCTCACAGGAGAACACTGAAGCTTTCTTT
15,TRBJ1-2,NA,TRBV12-3/TRBV12-4,TRBD1,CASSNQGQGNVGYTF,TGTGCCAGCAGTAACCAGGGACAGGGGAATGTGGGCTACACCTTC